The 25 T cell receptor beta chains below were found in one sample sequenced in a study of molecular identifiers for immune sequencing clone quantification. TCRdb re-derived calls from the PCR reads in MiXCR, one entry per CDR3 protein. Of about 40,000 distinct CDR3 sequences in the sample, less than 20% are singletons; the top ten hold roughly 7%. The sample comprised naive CD8+ T cells from blood, with Jurkat cell RNA spiked in. Subset indicated: FACS-sorted CD8+CD4-CCR7+CD45RA+ naive T cells. These receptors all come from a human donor in good health. Some libraries in this study had Jurkat cell RNA spiked in.

This clonotype has at least ten counts. The chain has TRBV28 and TRBJ2-1, with TRBD2 identical over 13 bases. The CDR3 runs 15 residues. Germline CDR1 and CDR2: MDHEN and SYDVKM. With V trimmed by 3 bases and J by 8 bases, 4 bases remained unmatched. CDR3 sequence: CASSFGTSGIYEQFF. The CDR3 DNA reads TGTGCCAGCAGTTTTGGGACTAGCGGGATCTATGAGCAGTTCTTC.

This clonotype was found many times. For the CDR3, the DNA is TGTGCCAGCAGGTTCAGTGGGGACAGGAACTACAATGAGCAGTTCTTC. Protein product: CASRFSGDRNYNEQFF. The chain couples TRBV3-1 to TRBJ2-1; 8 bases are a match to TRBD1. The ends lost 6 bases at V and 3 bases at J; junction bases unmatched: 10. The germline gives CDR1 LGHDT, CDR2 YNNKEL (reference sequence). CDR3 length equals 16 residues.

This clonotype has at least ten counts. V gene TRBV12-3 or TRBV12-4 combines with J gene TRBJ2-7, with 9 bases aligning to TRBD2. Trimming removed 6 bases from V and 4 bases from J; junction bases left unmatched: 4. The CDR3 is 13 amino acids. The CDR3 region is CASSQSGRYEQYF. CDR3 DNA sequence: TGTGCCAGCAGCCAGAGCGGGAGGTACGAGCAGTACTTC.

V is TRBV7-9 and J is TRBJ2-7; tentative D call: TRBD1 (6 bases). Trimming took 3 bases from V and 3 from J, leaving 15 bases between them. The CDR3 loop spans 15 amino acids. Germline assignment: CDR1 SEHNR and CDR2 FQNEAQ (reference sequence). The CDR3 nucleotides are TGTGCCAGCAGCTTCAACCGACGGACAGACTACGAGCAGTACTTC. Its translation is CASSFNRRTDYEQYF.

This clonotype was recorded at least ten times. The V and J genes are TRBV7-2 and TRBJ2-7; the match to TRBD2 covers 7 bases. CDR1 and CDR2 (germline): SGHTA, FQGNSA. The CDR3 is 14 amino acids. Trimming removed 2 bases from V and 4 bases from J; junction bases left unmatched: 5. This chain's CDR3 is CASSLSGGRYEQYF. The CDR3 coding sequence is TGTGCCAGCAGCTTATCAGGCGGGAGATACGAGCAGTACTTC. The variable domain in full, completed from reference TRBV7-2 and TRBJ2-7, reads GAGVSQSPSNKVTEKGKDVELRCDPISGHTALYWYRQSLGQGLEFLIYFQGNSAPDKSGLPSDRFSAERTGGSVSTLTIQRTQQEDSAVYLCASSLSGGRYEQYFGPGTRLTVT.

This clonotype was recorded at least ten times. The CDR3 coding sequence is TGTGCCAGCAGTTACGTTCAGGGAGGAGAGACCCAGTACTTC. It yields the protein CASSYVQGGETQYF. This chain links TRBV6-2 or TRBV6-3 with TRBJ2-5; a weak D match, TRBD2 (6 bases). V gave up 2 bases and J gave up 4 bases, with 11 bases separating them. The CDR3 sequence is 14 residues long. Looked up from germline, CDR1 is MNHEY and CDR2 is SVGEGT.

The table lists this clonotype with many counts. The V gene is TRBV13, the J gene TRBJ2-7, with a tentative D call TRBD2 (6 bases). The CDR3 spans 15 residues. Germline CDR1 and CDR2: PRHDT and FYEKMQ (reference sequence). V was pared by 5 bases and J by 4 bases, with 18 bases between. This CDR3 reads CASSQDGLRRYEQYF. The CDR3 DNA reads TGTGCCAGCAGCCAAGACGGACTAAGGAGATACGAGCAGTACTTC.

This clonotype was counted between two and nine times. The chain links TRBV10-3 to TRBJ2-1; TRBD2 aligns across 7 bases. Germline lookup yields CDR1 ENHRY and CDR2 SYGVKD. V was clipped by 3 bases and J by 6 bases; unmatched bases: 11. CDR3 size: 16 residues. CDR3 sequence (DNA): TGTGCCATCAGTGATAGTAACCAGCGGGACTCCAATGAGCAGTTCTTC. Translating it yields CAISDSNQRDSNEQFF.

The CDR3 DNA reads TGCAGCACCATCCCCGGACAGGGGATCCAAGAGACCCAGTACTTC. Translating gives CSTIPGQGIQETQYF. The chain recombines TRBV29-1 with TRBJ2-5, with 9 bases identical to TRBD1. In germline, CDR1 is SQVTM, CDR2 ANQGSEA. The CDR3 is made up of 15 amino acids. J was trimmed by 1 base and V by 8 bases; bases with no gene match: 11.

Regarding this clonotype: A clone one base away is much larger, so this may be a read error. The rearrangement links TRBV28 to TRBJ1-2, with 8 bases matching TRBD1. The V and J ends lost 5 bases and 8 bases, in that order; junction bases with no gene match: 7. The CDR3 sequence is 13 residues long. Germline assignment: CDR1 MDHEN and CDR2 SYDVKM. CDR3 amino acids: CASSPDRAKGYTF. Written as DNA, the CDR3 is TGTGCCAGCAGTCCGGACAGGGCAAAAGGCTACACCTTC.

In this sample, this clonotype turned up many times. The chain employs TRBV27 and TRBJ2-3, with TRBD1 matching 12 bases. Germline V CDR1 and CDR2: MNHEY, SMNVEV (reference sequence). The CDR3 has 16 amino acids. J gave up 4 bases and V 8 bases, and 10 bases lay outside the gene matches. CDR3 DNA sequence: TGTGCCAGCTACGGGACAGGGGGCATGGTCTCAGATACGCAGTATTTT. It specifies CASYGTGGMVSDTQYF.

In its sample, this clonotype was seen many times. The V and J genes are TRBV9 and TRBJ2-3; 13 bases fit TRBD2. This CDR3 has 17 residues. Per the germline V gene, CDR1 is SGDLS and CDR2 is YYNGEE. V was pared by 4 bases and J by 2 bases, with 7 bases of the junction left unmatched. DNA of the CDR3: TGTGCCAGCAGCCCGGAGGGACTAGCGGGACCCACAGATACGCAGTATTTT. It translates to CASSPEGLAGPTDTQYF. Together with reference TRBV9 and TRBJ2-3, the CDR3 gives the full variable domain: DSGVTQTPKHLITATGQRVTLRCSPRSGDLSVYWYQQSLDQGLQFLIQYYNGEERAKGNILERFSAQQFPDLHSELNLSSLELGDSALYFCASSPEGLAGPTDTQYFGPGTRLTVL.

In this sample, this clonotype turned up a few times. The V call is TRBV6-1, the J call TRBJ2-1; maybe TRBD2 (6 bases). Germline-derived CDR1 and CDR2 are MNHNS and SASEGT. Between the trimmed V and J ends, which lost 8 bases and 3 bases, there was a span of 17 bases. This CDR3 has 15 residues. Here the CDR3 reads CASGRLGPFYNEQFF. For the CDR3, the DNA is TGTGCCAGCGGCCGACTAGGTCCATTCTACAATGAGCAGTTCTTC.

The table lists this clonotype with a few counts. A much larger clone sits a single nucleotide away, making a read error possible. The V call is TRBV29-1, the J call TRBJ2-6; 10 bases are a match to TRBD2. Trimming cost V 6 bases and J 2 bases; bases outside gene matches: 10. Per germline, CDR1 SQVTM and CDR2 ANQGSEA. The CDR3 is 17 residues long. The CDR3 DNA sequence: TGCAGCGTGGAACTAGCGGGGACGACCCCTGGGGCCAACGTCCTGACTTTC. This codes for CSVELAGTTPGANVLTF.

The chain joins TRBV28 to TRBJ2-1; either TRBD1 or TRBD2 may supply D (5 bases each). V lost 3 bases and J 5 bases, leaving 8 bases between the germline ends. This CDR3 comprises 13 residues. Germline lookup yields CDR1 MDHEN and CDR2 SYDVKM. The CDR3 DNA reads as TGTGCCAGCAGTTTCGGGGCAAACAATGAGCAGTTCTTC. This encodes CASSFGANNEQFF.

This clonotype was seen at least ten times. J is TRBJ2-5 and V is TRBV14; 9 bases agree with TRBD2. With V trimmed by 0 bases and J by 2 bases, 1 base remained unmatched. CDR1 is SGHDN, CDR2 FVKESK, per germline. The CDR3 is 15 amino acids. CDR3 nucleotides: TGTGCCAGCAGCCAAGAGACTAGCGGACAAGAGACCCAGTACTTC. Its translation: CASSQETSGQETQYF.

The chain joins TRBV19 to TRBJ2-2, with 8 bases lining up with TRBD1. Germline CDR1 is LNHDA and CDR2 is SQIVND (reference sequence). The CDR3 runs to 14 residues. V was clipped by 3 bases and J by 7 bases; unmatched bases: 4. CDR3 protein: CASSIPGGIGELFF. DNA for the CDR3: TGTGCCAGTAGTATCCCAGGGGGCATCGGGGAGCTGTTTTTT.

This clonotype was found a few times. CDR3 coding DNA: TGTGCCAGCAGCCCGGGACTAGCGAGCTCCTACAATGAGCAGTTCTTC. Translation gives CASSPGLASSYNEQFF. V usage is TRBV7-6 and J usage is TRBJ2-1, with 10 bases matching TRBD2. After removal of 5 bases from V and 0 bases from J, the junction contained 4 bases not matched to a gene. CDR1 and CDR2 (germline): SGHVS, FNYEAQ. The CDR3 has 16 amino acids.

This clonotype was observed at least ten times. The genes are TRBV10-3 and TRBJ2-7; 8 bases align to TRBD1. CDR3 length: 12 amino acids. Trimming at V came to 10 bases and at J to 5 bases, leaving 7 bases not matched to a gene. The germline gives CDR1 ENHRY, CDR2 SYGVKD. The DNA of the CDR3 is TGTGCCAGCACCGGGACAGGTGACGAGCAGTACTTC. Amino acid sequence: CASTGTGDEQYF.

This clonotype was counted between two and nine times. The chain employs TRBV12-3 or TRBV12-4 and TRBJ1-4, with D unresolved. Trimming took off 8 bases at V and 5 bases at J, with 3 bases between the two ends. This CDR3 comprises 10 residues. In DNA, the CDR3 is TGTGCCAGCGCAAATGAAAAACTGTTTTTT. Its translation: CASANEKLFF.

The chain has TRBV12-3 or TRBV12-4 and TRBJ2-7; 8 bases are shared with TRBD2. This CDR3 is built from 11 residues. The V segment lost 7 bases and the J segment 7 bases; nucleotides outside the gene matches: 3. CDR3 sequence (DNA): TGTGCCAGCACGAGCGGGGGTGAGCAGTACTTC. Encoded protein: CASTSGGEQYF.

The chain carries TRBV7-3 and TRBJ2-3, with a tentative D call TRBD2 (6 bases). The CDR3 length is 15 residues. Germline lookup yields CDR1 SGHTA and CDR2 FQGTGA. V dropped 5 bases and J dropped 0 bases, with 12 bases sitting between them. The CDR3, as DNA: TGTGCCAGCAGCCTGCTCGGGACTAGCACAGATACGCAGTATTTT. It specifies CASSLLGTSTDTQYF.

This chain connects TRBV29-1 to TRBJ2-1; 10 bases match TRBD1. Trimming took 4 bases from V and 8 from J; bases not matched to a gene: 11. In germline, CDR1 is SQVTM, CDR2 ANQGSEA. This CDR3 comprises 15 residues. CDR3 in amino acids: CSVGQTGGAGDEQFF. The CDR3 nucleotides read TGCAGCGTTGGGCAGACAGGGGGCGCAGGCGATGAGCAGTTCTTC.

This clonotype was recorded at least ten times. The rearrangement uses TRBV6-2 or TRBV6-3 and TRBJ2-1; TRBD1 might be the D (6 bases). V was pared by 2 bases and J by 15 bases, with 11 bases between. The CDR3 is made up of 11 amino acids. Germline V gene data show CDR1 as MNHEY and CDR2 as SVGEGT. Here the CDR3 reads CASSYQGMRFF. The CDR3 nucleotides read TGTGCCAGCAGTTACCAGGGGATGAGGTTCTTC.

This clonotype was counted at least ten times. The chain recombines TRBV24-1 with TRBJ2-3; 7 nucleotides agree with TRBD1. With V trimmed by 2 bases and J by 9 bases, 7 bases remained unmatched. The CDR3 has 14 residues. Germline CDR1 KGHDR, CDR2 SFDVKD. The chain's CDR3 is CATSDWDSPTTQYF. CDR3 DNA sequence: TGTGCCACCAGTGATTGGGACAGCCCTACCACGCAGTATTTT.